This T cell receptor (beta chain) was identified in a study of blood T cell repertoires in COVID-19. The overall study: Acute-phase and convalescent COVID-19 samples originated in the United States, Italy and Spain. PBMCs, B-cell-depleted T cells, or T cells provided the cDNA or gDNA that made up the material.

The CDR3 is made up of 15 amino acids. CDR1 and CDR2 (germline): MDHEN, SYDVKM. The V and J ends lost 5 bases and 2 bases, in that order; junction bases with no gene match: 3. Participants were placed into cohorts based on the clinical history they reported. In the original processing: Reference gene primers were amplified, and this amplification served to estimate nucleated cell counts. Here immunoSEQ multiplex PCR was the method, and the copy in TCRdb shows in-frame clones only, minus some. The DNA was the basis for D and trimming; V, J and clone size are from that table. The sample yields approximately 210,000 clones, approximately 80% seen once.

This chain joins TRBV28 and TRBJ2-5, with TRBD2 identical over 12 bases. The TCR was taken from a woman aged 50 to 65 with acute COVID-19. The sample consisted of PBMCs or T cells enriched from blood (not recorded which). The CDR3 is CASSQTSGGQETQYF. CDR3 in DNA: TGTGCCAGCAGTCAAACTAGCGGGGGGCAAGAGACCCAGTACTTC. The full variable domain, completed using reference TRBV28 and TRBJ2-5, is DVKVTQSSRYLVKRTGEKVFLECVQDMDHENMFWYRQDPGLGLRLIYFSYDVKMKEKGDIPEGYSVSREKKERFSLILESASTNQTSMYLCASSQTSGGQETQYFGPGTRLLVL.